Given below is one T cell receptor beta chain in context. This clone turned up a few times. Its target antigen remains unknown. The input lacks base qualities; no much larger clone sits a single base away. The CDR3 regions of human TCRbeta chains were analyzed by immunosequencing. The published analysis was carried out like this. Repertoire TCRs were checked for matches against a reference library of SARS-CoV-2-specific TCRs that had been generated using the MIRA antigen-specificity platform. Breadth was defined as the fraction of unique TCRs that were SARS-CoV-2-associated, and depth was defined as the fraction of total T cells that were SARS-CoV-2-associated. Using the MIRA data, each spike-specific TCR was mapped to the spike region that the TCR reacts to and placed in a CD4 or CD8 class. Log10-transformed breadth and depth values were compared by one-way ANOVA with Sidak's multiple comparisons tests. TCRdb obtained this table from immuneACCESS and retained in-frame rearrangements with V and J assigned. These tables miss some clones; where compared with another copy, unresolved V genes account for less than half of the shortfall, and the remainder is unexplained. V and J calls and clone size are as listed in that table; D and trimming were resolved from the DNA. The sample table contains 110,000 to 150,000 clones; only one count was recorded for approximately 89% of them. The ten top clones hold roughly 2.8% of the sample.

The CDR3 goes from the cysteine to the phenylalanine over 17 residues. The retained sequence is limited to the CDR3, 51 bases, with the frame set at the first base. V is cut back by 0 bases and J by 3 bases, with 8 bases in the junction unmatched. The sample comes from a study of T cell responses to AZD1222 COVID-19 vaccine (dated by TCRdb to 2020 to 2023). For the study in its entirety: Because spike-specific TCR depth and breadth did not differ between the two schedules, AZD1222 recipients who got a second dose at roughly 4 weeks were pooled with those who got a second dose at roughly 12 weeks. TCR sequencing covered 230 or so trial participants: approximately 200 given two doses of AZD1222 and about 26 given two doses of MenACWY control vaccine. Trial participants were enrolled by age into subgroups of 18-55, 56-69 and 70-plus years, and around 140, 26 and 57 TCR-sequenced participants, respectively, were included in these subgroups.

In the paper's terms, the time point label means: baseline before first vaccination. Samples from vaccinated people were obtained from the UK trials COV001 and COV002, which included a single-blind randomized controlled phase 2/3 trial of AZD1222 (ChAdOx1 nCoV-19) in healthy adults. For TCRbeta chain sequencing, PBMC samples from trial participants were taken at day 0 and at day 28 after the second dose. What the research found in general, with its limitations: Spike-specific TCR breadth and depth rose significantly after two AZD1222 doses compared with day 0 and with MenACWY recipients. Participants were mostly white British and included more females than males, and it was suggested by the authors that clonal diversity may have been underestimated. Because no day 14 peak-response samples were available, the repertoires could be characterized only after the peak T cell response. Nearly half of unique spike-specific TCRs reportedly recognized epitopes outside regions mutated in the B.1.351 and B.1.1.7 variants. Conclusions about previously exposed vaccinees were limited because only a handful of AZD1222 recipients were SARS-CoV-2 seropositive at baseline. The 56-69-year group was small, and its depth increase did not reach significance, likely because of low power. The whole spike protein was spanned by vaccine-associated CD4 TCRs, and dominant responses were seen in regions 160-218 and 743-854.

The V gene is TRBV6-7 and the J gene is TRBJ2-1; 7 bases in the junction line up with TRBD2. TRBV6-7 falls under the ORF class, with uncertain function. The receptor was derived from an adult in good health. Sequences were derived from peripheral blood, sampled on day 0 of AZD1222 vaccination. CDR3 protein: CASSYSTAGEFYNEQFF. The DNA sequence is TGTGCCAGCAGTTACTCGACGGCGGGGGAATTCTACAATGAGCAGTTCTTC.